This record concerns one TCR beta chain sequence. This clone has more than one count but fewer than ten. No antigen is known for it. The record has no base qualities; no much larger clone is one base away. These data come from a study of control samples from healthy donors and cancer patients (TCRdb year 2020). Library preparation used the immunoSEQ multiplex PCR assay. TCRdb provides this immuneACCESS table in a form limited to in-frame rearrangements. Some clones are lacking; in checked studies, under half of them reflect an unresolved V gene, and why the rest are absent is not known. The sample table contains some 74,000 clones; only one count was recorded for more than 70% of them. 4.5% to 6% of the sample comes from the top ten. V loses 1 base, J loses 4 bases, and the germline ends lie 5 bases apart. From the cysteine through the phenylalanine, the CDR3 covers 13 amino acids. Only the CDR3 region is kept as DNA, spanning 39 bases read in frame from base 1. CDR1 is given as LGHNA and CDR2 as YNFKEQ, both from the germline V gene.

Sequencing was carried out using blood. The TCR was taken from a woman between 45 and 65 years old in good health. Recombination connected TRBV4-2 to TRBJ1-5; the D gene assignment is ambiguous. For the CDR3, the sequence is CASSQGENQPQHF. The sequence in DNA is TGTGCCAGCAGCCAAGGAGAAAATCAGCCCCAGCATTTT.